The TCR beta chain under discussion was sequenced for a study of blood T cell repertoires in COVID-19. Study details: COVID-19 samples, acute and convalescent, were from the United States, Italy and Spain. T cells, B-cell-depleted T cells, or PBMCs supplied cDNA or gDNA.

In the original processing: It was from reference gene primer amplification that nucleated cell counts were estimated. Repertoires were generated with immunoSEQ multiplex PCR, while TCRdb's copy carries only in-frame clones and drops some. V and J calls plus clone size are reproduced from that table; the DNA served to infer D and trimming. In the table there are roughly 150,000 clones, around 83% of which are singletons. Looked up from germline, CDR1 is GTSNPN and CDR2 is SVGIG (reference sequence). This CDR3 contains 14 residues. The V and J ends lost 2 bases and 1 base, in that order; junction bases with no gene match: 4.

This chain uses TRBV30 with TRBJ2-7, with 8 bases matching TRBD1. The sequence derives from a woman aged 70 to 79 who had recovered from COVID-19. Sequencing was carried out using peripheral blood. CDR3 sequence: CAWSPRQGSYEQYF. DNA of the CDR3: TGTGCCTGGAGTCCCCGACAGGGGTCCTACGAGCAGTACTTC.